This T cell receptor beta chain was documented in a study of cytomegalovirus exposure and HLA in healthy donors. Data came from immunoSEQ multiplex PCR; TCRdb stores just in-frame clones and leaves some out. The table shows approximately 120,000 clones, with 89% occurring only once. Points from the study as a whole: Researchers counted roughly 160 TCR beta chains as cytomegalovirus-associated.

Trimming removed 6 bases from V and 5 bases from J; junction bases left unmatched: 1. The CDR3 length is 14 residues. Germline assignment: CDR1 LNHDA and CDR2 SQIVND (reference sequence). As for this clone: Antigen unknown.

This receptor was obtained from a woman aged 18-29 years in good health and CMV-seronegative. Sample: PBMCs. This rearrangement joins TRBV19 to TRBJ1-6; 10 nucleotides line up with TRBD1. CDR3 region: CASSGQGDNSPLHF. The CDR3 DNA reads as TGTGCCAGTAGCGGACAGGGGGATAATTCACCCCTCCACTTT. The complete variable domain, with remaining parts taken from reference TRBV19 and TRBJ1-6, reads DGGITQSPKYLFRKEGQNVTLSCEQNLNHDAMYWYRQDPGQGLRLIYYSQIVNDFQKGDIAEGYSVSREKKESFPLTVTSAQKNPTAFYLCASSGQGDNSPLHFGNGTRLTVT.